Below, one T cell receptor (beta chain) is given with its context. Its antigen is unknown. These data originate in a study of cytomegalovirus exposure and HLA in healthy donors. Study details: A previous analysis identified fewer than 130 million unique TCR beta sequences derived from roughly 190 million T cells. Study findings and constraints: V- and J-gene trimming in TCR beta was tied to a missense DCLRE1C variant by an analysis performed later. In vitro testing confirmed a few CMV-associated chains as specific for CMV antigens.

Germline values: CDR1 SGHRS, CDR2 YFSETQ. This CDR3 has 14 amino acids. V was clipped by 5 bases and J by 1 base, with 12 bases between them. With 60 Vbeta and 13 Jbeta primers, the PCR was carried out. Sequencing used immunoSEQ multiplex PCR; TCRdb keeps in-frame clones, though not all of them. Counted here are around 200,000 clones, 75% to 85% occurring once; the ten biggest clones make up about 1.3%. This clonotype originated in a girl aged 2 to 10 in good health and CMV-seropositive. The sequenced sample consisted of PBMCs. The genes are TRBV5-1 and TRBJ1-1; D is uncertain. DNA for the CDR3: TGCGCCAGCAGTCTAACGCTCCGGAACACTGAAGCTTTCTTT. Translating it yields CASSLTLRNTEAFF.